This T cell receptor beta chain was captured by sequencing in a study of blood T cell repertoires in COVID-19. On the study more broadly: Acute and convalescent COVID-19 specimens originated in the United States, Italy and Spain. T cells, B-cell-depleted T cells, or PBMCs provided the cDNA or gDNA that served as material.

CDR3 length: 12 residues. V was trimmed by 5 bases and J by 2 bases, leaving 5 bases between them. Germline V gene lookup returns CDR1 LNHDA and CDR2 SQIVND (reference sequence). In the authors' workflow: Using reference gene primer amplification, nucleated cell counts were estimated. Clones were read by immunoSEQ multiplex PCR, and TCRdb kept only the in-frame ones, dropping some. V, J and clone size reflect that table, while D and trimming were determined from the DNA. The data hold approximately 200,000 clones, with about nine tenths observed a single time. The sequence was collected from a man aged 30 to 39 with acute or convalescent COVID-19. The sequencing sample was made of peripheral blood. V and J are TRBV19 and TRBJ2-3; D gene uncertain. The CDR3 bases are TGTGCCAGTAGTGCGTACACAGATACGCAGTATTTT. It specifies CASSAYTDTQYF.